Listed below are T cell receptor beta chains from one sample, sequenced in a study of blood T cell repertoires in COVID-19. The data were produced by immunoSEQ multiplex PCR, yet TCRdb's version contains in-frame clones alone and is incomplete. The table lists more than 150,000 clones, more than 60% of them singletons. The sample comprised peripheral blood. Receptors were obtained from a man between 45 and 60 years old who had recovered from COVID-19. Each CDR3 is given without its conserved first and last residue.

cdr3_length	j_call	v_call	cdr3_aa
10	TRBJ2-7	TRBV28	ASGQGDYEQY
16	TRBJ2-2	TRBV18	ASSPPGLAGGNTGELF
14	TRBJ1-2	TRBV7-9	ASSFADRGPHYGYT
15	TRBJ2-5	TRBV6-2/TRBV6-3	ASSYSRTSGIKETQY
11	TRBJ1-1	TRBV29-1	SVEDRVYTEAF
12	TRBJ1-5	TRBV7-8	ASSSIGGNQPQH
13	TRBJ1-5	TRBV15	ATSRDSTGHQPQH
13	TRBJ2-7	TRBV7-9	ASSLLSGSSYEQY
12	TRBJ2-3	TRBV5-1	ASSLGAGTDTQY
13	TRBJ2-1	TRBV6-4	ASSDGAGGYNEQF
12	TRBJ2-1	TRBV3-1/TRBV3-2	ASSQRQAGGEQF
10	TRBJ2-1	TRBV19	ASSQVLNEQF
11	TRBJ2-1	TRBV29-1	SVEPSPNNEQF
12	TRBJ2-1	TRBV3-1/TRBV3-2	ASSPFGQGNEQF
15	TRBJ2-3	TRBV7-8	ASSGTSGRAVTDTQY
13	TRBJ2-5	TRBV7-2	ASSFGQAFTETQY
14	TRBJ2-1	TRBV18	ASSPGLSGFSNEQF
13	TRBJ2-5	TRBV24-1	ATSEPSGKKETQY
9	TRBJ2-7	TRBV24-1	ATSRGYEQY
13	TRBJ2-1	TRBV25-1	ASSSSSGLYNEQF
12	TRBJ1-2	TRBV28	ASREDRGIYGYT
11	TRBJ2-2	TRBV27	ASSFFEPGELF
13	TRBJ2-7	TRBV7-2	ASSSGLRFGYEQY
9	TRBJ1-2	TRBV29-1	STTTGSGYT
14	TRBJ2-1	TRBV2	ASSRTSGSSYNEQF
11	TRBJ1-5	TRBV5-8	ASSKQQNQPQH
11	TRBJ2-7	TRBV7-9	ASSLVAVYEQY
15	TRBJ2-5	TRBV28	ASSLPGGRALRETQY
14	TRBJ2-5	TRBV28	ASRTSERQNQETQY
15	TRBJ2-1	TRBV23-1	ASSQSTLAGGNNEQF
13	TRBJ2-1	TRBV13	ASSLGGSAYNEQF
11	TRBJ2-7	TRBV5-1	ASSRREGDEQY
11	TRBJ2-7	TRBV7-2	ASSLGARYEQY
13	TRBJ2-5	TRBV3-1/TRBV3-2	ASSQEGGEGETQY
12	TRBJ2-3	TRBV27	ASSFWQSTDTQY
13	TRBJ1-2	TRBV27	ASSLSGGQQYGYT
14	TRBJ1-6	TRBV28	ASSSGLLQLNSPLH
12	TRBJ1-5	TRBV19	ASSTPGVGQPQH
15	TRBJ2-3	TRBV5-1	ASSRGTGTSSTDTQY
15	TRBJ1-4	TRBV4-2	ASSRGQGRATNEKLF
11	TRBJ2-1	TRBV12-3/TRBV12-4	ASRVDRYNEQF
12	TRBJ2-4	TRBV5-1	ASASGRAENIQY
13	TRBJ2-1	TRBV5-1	ASSYVTSGSNEQF
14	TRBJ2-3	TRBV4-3	ASSQSRASGTDTQY
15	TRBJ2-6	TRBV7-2	ASSLVGGNSGANVLT
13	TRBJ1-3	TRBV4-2	ASSQDLTAGNTIY
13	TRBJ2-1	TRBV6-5	ASSLLADPNNEQF
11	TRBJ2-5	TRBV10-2	ASSGQLQETQY
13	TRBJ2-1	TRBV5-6	ASSSRQLLYNEQF
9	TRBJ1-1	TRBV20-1	SASEGAGAF